Sequencing of this T cell receptor beta chain was carried out in a study of T cell repertoires in cytomegalovirus infection. Broader study findings: There were HLA-C-restricted CMV-specific TCR beta clonotypes dominating the ex vivo response.

TCRdb reprocessed the reads via MiXCR and lists one record per CDR3 protein. In the table there are around 630,000 distinct CDR3 sequences, roughly a quarter of which are singletons. As regards this clonotype: Its target is not known. This clone may be a read error of a much larger clone one base away.

CDR1 and CDR2 (germline): SGHTA, FQGTGA. V shed 6 bases and J 7 bases; nucleotides not matched to a gene: 14. The CDR3 runs to 15 residues. V is TRBV7-3 and J is TRBJ1-2; 7 bases map to TRBD1. This TCR was recovered from a human donor in good health (CMV status not recorded). Some clones in this sample may be carry-over from other donors' samples. The sample taken for sequencing was CD8+ T cells from PBMCs. The CDR3 here is CASRLVGQKDGGYTF. The CDR3 DNA reads as TGTGCCAGCAGGTTGGTGGGACAGAAAGATGGTGGCTACACCTTC.